This T cell receptor (beta chain) appears in the sequencing data of a study of T cell responses to AZD1222 COVID-19 vaccine. Germline values: CDR1 MDHEN, CDR2 SYDVKM. V lost 6 bases and J lost 3; bases outside the gene matches: 8. This CDR3 has 15 amino acids. Some clones are missing from TCRdb's copy, which holds only in-frame ones; the method was immunoSEQ multiplex PCR. The sample has around 100,000 clones; over 90% are singletons. V is TRBV28 and J is TRBJ1-3; TRBD1 agrees at 7 bases. The sequencing used peripheral blood, collected on day 0 of AZD1222 vaccination. This TCR came from an adult in good health. The CDR3 is CASRGGRGYGNTIYF. CDR3 DNA sequence: TGTGCCAGCAGGGGGGGCAGGGGGTATGGAAACACCATATATTTT.